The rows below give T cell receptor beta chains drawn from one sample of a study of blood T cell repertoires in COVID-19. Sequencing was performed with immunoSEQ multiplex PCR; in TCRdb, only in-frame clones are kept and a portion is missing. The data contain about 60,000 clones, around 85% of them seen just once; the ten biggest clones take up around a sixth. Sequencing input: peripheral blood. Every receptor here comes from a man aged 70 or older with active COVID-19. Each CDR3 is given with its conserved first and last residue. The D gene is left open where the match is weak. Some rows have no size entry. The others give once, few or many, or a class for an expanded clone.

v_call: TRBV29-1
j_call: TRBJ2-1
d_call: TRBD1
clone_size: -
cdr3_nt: TGCAGCGGGACCACAGGGGTCTCCTACAATGAGCAGTTCTTC
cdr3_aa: CSGTTGVSYNEQFF

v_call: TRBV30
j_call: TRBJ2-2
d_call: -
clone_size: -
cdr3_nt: TGTGCCTGCTACCCTGTCGTGCTAGCGCCCAACACCGGGGAGCTGTTTTTT
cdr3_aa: CACYPVVLAPNTGELFF

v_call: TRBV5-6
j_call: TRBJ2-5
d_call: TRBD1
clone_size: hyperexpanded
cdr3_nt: TGTGCCAGCAGTTCGGACAGGGGTGGGCAAGAGACCCAGTACTTC
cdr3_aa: CASSSDRGGQETQYF

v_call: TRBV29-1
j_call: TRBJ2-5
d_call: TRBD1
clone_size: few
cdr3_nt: TGCAGCGTTCTCACTCCGGGACAGGGGAAAGAGACCCAGTACTTC
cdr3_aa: CSVLTPGQGKETQYF

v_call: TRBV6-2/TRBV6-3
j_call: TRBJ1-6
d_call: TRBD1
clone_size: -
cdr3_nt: TGTGCCAGCAGCTTCAGGGGGCGATTTTCACCCCTCCACTTT
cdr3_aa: CASSFRGRFSPLHF

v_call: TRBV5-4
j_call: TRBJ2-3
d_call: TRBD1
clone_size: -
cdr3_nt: TGTGCCAGCAGCCCCGGGACAGTCACAGATACGCAGTATTTT
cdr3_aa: CASSPGTVTDTQYF

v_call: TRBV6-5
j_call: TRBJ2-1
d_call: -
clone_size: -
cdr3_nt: TGTGCCAGCAGTTACTCGGGGGGGGGCCACAATGAGCAGTTCTTC
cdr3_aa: CASSYSGGGHNEQFF

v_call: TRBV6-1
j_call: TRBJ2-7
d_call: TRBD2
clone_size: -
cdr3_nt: TGTGCCAGCAGTGAACGGGGACTAGCGGGAGCCAACGAGCAGTACTTC
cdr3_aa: CASSERGLAGANEQYF

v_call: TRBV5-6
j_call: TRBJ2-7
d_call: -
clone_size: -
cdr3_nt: TGTGCCAGCAGCTTAATTCAGGGATCCTACGAGCAGTACTTC
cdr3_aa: CASSLIQGSYEQYF

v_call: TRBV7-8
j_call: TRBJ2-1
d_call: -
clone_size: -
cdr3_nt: TGTGCCAGCAGCTTAAGGGAGCAGAGAACCAATGAGCAGTTCTTC
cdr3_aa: CASSLREQRTNEQFF

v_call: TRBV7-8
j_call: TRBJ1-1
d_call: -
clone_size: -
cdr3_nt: TGTGCCAGCAGCCGAGGAGGGCGCCTGAACACTGAAGCTTTCTTT
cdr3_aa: CASSRGGRLNTEAFF

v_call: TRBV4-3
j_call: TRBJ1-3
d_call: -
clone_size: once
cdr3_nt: TGCGCCAGCAGCCAAGAGTCGTTGCGGGGCACCATATATTTT
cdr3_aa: CASSQESLRGTIYF

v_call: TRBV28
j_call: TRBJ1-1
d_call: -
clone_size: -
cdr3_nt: TGTGCCAGCAGTTTATGGTCTGGGAGTGAAGCTTTCTTT
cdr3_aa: CASSLWSGSEAFF

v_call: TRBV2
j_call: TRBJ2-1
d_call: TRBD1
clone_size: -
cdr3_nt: TGTGCCAGCAGGGGGCCGAGACAGGGACCCTACAATGAGCAGTTCTTC
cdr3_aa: CASRGPRQGPYNEQFF

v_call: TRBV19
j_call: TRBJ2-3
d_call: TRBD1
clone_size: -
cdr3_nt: TGTGCCAGTAGCCAGGGACAGTTAGGGAGCACAGATACGCAGTATTTT
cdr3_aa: CASSQGQLGSTDTQYF

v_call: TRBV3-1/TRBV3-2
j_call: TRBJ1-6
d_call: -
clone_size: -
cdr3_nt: TGTGCCAGCAGCCAAGGCGAGGGATATAATTCACCCCTCCACTTT
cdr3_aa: CASSQGEGYNSPLHF

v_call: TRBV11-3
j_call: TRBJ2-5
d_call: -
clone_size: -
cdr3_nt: TGTGCCAGCAGCTTATTCCTTGAGACCCAGTACTTC
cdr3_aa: CASSLFLETQYF

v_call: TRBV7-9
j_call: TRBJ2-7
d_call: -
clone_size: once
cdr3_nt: TGTGCCAGCAGCTTCCGACAGAGCTACGAGCAGTACTTC
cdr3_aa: CASSFRQSYEQYF

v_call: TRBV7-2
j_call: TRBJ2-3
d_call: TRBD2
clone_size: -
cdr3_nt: TGTGCCAGCAGCTTATCCGGGACTAGCGGGAGGCTTAGCACAGATACGCAGTATTTT
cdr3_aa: CASSLSGTSGRLSTDTQYF

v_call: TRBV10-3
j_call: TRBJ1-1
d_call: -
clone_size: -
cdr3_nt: TGTGCCATTCAGGGTCAGAACACTGAAGCTTTCTTT
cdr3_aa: CAIQGQNTEAFF

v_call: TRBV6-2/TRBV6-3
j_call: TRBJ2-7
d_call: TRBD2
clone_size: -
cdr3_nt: TGTGCCAGCAGCCGTAGACTAGCGGGACACCAAGACTACGAGCAGTACTTC
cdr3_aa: CASSRRLAGHQDYEQYF

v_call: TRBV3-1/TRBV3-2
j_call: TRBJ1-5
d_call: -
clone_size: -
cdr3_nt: TGTGCCAGCAGCCAAGATCCGGGGGGGAGAGGTCGGGGCAATCAGCCCCAGCATTTT
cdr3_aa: CASSQDPGGRGRGNQPQHF

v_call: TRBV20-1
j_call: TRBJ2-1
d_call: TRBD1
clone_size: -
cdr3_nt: TGCAGTGCTAGTAGGGTTTTGGGACAGGGTGGCGGTGAGCAGTTCTTC
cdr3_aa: CSASRVLGQGGGEQFF

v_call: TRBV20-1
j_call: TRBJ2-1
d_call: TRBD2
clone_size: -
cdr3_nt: TGCAGTGCTAGTTCGGGACTAATCTACAATGAGCAGTTCTTC
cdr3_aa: CSASSGLIYNEQFF

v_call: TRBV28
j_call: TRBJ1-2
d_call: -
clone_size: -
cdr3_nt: TGTGCCAGCATCCTTAATCCAGGGGTCGGCTATGGCTACACCTTC
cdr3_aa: CASILNPGVGYGYTF

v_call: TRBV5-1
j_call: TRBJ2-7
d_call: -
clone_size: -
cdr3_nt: TGCGCCAGCAGCTTGGGGACAGGGAGGGGAGAGCAGTACTTC
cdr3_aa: CASSLGTGRGEQYF

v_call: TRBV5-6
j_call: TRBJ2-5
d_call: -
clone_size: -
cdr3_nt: TGTGCCAGCAGCTTGGGATCAAACTCCGTGGAGACCCAGTACTTC
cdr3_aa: CASSLGSNSVETQYF

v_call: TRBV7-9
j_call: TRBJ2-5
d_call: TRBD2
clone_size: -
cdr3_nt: TGTGCCAGCAGCCCCCCTCTCGCGGGAGTTGTTGAGACCCAGTACTTC
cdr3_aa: CASSPPLAGVVETQYF